This T cell receptor beta chain is from a study of CD8 T cells in ankylosing spondylitis. Study observations and caveats: Several of the motif variants were reported before in synovial fluid and blood from reactive arthritis. Blood of patients with ankylosing spondylitis appeared to be characterized by a TCR beta motif of several highly homologous variants.

This clonotype was recorded a few times. No antigen is known for it. CDR1 and CDR2 from the germline V gene are ENHRY and SYGVKD. This CDR3 has 14 amino acids. V shed 7 bases and J 3 bases; nucleotides not matched to a gene: 6. Preparation of TCR beta libraries was done by quantitative 5'-RACE with molecular barcodes. MiXCR, applied by TCRdb to the 5' RACE reads, yields one record per CDR3 protein. This sample has some 270,000 distinct CDR3 sequences, with about 30% found just once. Sequenced material: blood, either unsorted or a sorted T cell fraction (not recorded which). The clonotype comes from a male donor with ankylosing spondylitis or in good health (not recorded which). V usage is TRBV10-3 and J usage is TRBJ2-3; 8 bases map to TRBD2. CDR3 loop: CAIKPAGATDTQYF. In DNA, the CDR3 is TGTGCCATCAAGCCAGCGGGGGCAACAGATACGCAGTATTTT.